This T cell receptor beta chain comes out of a study of read filtering for tumor transcriptome and immune sequencing. For the study at large: RNA-seq yielded only about 75 to 1273 TCR reads, IR-seq about 4.05 to 11 million. General study results and limits: Dropping single-read clonotypes raised IR-seq and RNA-seq shared-clonotype correlation.

On this clonotype itself: Its antigen is unknown.

Molecular barcoded adaptors covering alpha/delta and beta/gamma chains were used on roughly 370 ng RNA. TCRdb passed the reads through MiXCR, listing each CDR3 protein once. The top ten clones hold around 7% of a sample with some 38,000 distinct CDR3 sequences, over 11% of them seen once. The CDR3 extends over 15 amino acids. Germline V lookup: CDR1 MGHRA, CDR2 YSYEKL. The V gene lost 4 bases and the J gene lost 1 base, with 10 bases spanning the gap. Sequenced input: a population of CD138-negative cells sorted from bone marrow. The clonotype comes from a donor at least 40 years old with multiple myeloma. The chain recombines TRBV4-1 with TRBJ1-4, with D unresolved. This chain's CDR3 is CASSPEAETNEKLFF. CDR3 sequence (DNA): TGCGCCAGCAGCCCCGAAGCAGAAACTAATGAAAAACTGTTTTTT.